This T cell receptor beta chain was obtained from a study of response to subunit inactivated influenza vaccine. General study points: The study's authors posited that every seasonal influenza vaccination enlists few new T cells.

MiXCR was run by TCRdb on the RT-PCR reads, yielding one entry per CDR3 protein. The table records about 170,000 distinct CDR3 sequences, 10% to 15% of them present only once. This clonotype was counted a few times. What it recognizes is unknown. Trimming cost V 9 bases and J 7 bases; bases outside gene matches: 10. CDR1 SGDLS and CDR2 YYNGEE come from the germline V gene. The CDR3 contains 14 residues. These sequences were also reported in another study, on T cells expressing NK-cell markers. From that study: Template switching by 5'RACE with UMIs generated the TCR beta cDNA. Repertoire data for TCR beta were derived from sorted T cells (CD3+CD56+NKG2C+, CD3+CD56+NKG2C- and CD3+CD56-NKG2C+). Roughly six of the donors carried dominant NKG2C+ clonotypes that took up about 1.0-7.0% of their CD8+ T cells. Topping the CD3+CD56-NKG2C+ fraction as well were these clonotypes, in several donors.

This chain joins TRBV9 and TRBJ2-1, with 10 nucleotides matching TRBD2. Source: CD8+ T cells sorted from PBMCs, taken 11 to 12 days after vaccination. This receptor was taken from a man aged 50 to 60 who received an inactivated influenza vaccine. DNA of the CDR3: TGTGCCACCTCCATAGCGGGAGGTTCGAATGAGCAGTTCTTC. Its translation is CATSIAGGSNEQFF.